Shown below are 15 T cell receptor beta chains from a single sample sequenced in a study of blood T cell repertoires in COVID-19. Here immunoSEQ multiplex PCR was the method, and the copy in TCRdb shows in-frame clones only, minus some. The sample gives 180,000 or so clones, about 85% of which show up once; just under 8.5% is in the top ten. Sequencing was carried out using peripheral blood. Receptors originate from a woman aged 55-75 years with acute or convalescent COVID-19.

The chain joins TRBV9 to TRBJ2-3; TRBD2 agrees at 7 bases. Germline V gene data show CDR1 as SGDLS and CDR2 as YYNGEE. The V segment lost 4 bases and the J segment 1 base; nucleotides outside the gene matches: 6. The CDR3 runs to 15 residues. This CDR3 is CASSPSGPRTDTQYF. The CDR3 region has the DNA TGTGCCAGCAGCCCTAGCGGCCCCCGCACAGATACGCAGTATTTT.

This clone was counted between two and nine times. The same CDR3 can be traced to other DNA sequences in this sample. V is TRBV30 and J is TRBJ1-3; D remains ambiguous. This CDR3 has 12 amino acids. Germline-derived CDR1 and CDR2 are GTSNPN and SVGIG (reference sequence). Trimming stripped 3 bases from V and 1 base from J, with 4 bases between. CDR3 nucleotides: TGTGCCTGGAGCTCTTCTGGAAACACCATATATTTT. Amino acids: CAWSSSGNTIYF. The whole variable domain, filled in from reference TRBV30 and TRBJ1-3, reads SQTIHQWPATLVQPVGSPLSLECTVEGTSNPNLYWYRQAAGRGLQLLFYSVGIGQISSEVPQNLSASRPQDRQFILSSKKLLLSDSGFYLCAWSSSGNTIYFGEGSWLTVV.

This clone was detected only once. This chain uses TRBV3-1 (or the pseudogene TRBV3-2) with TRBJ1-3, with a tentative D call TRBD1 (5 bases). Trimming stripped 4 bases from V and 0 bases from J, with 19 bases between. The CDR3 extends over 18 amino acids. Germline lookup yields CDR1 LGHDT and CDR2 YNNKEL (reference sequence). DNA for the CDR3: TGTGCCAGCAGCCTCCTGGCGGGGGGGATCAGCTCTGGAAACACCATATATTTT. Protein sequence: CASSLLAGGISSGNTIYF.

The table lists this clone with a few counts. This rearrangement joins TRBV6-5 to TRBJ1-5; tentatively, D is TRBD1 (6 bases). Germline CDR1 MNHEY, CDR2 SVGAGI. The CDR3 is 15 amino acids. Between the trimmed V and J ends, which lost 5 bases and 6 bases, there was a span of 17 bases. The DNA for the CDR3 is TGTGCCAGCAGTCGGACAGTGGATCAACGTCAGCCCCAGCATTTT. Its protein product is CASSRTVDQRQPQHF.

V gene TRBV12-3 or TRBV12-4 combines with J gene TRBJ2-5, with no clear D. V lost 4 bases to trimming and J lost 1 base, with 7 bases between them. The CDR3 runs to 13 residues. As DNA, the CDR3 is TGTGCCAGCAGTTCGACGGGCCAAGAGACCCAGTACTTC. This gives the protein CASSSTGQETQYF.

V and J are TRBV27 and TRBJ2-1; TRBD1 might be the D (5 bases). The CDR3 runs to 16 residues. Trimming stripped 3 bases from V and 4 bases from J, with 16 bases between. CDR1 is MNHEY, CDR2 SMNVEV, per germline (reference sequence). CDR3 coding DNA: TGTGCCAGCAGTTTCGCCAGGGCTATCCCATACAATGAGCAGTTCTTC. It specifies CASSFARAIPYNEQFF.

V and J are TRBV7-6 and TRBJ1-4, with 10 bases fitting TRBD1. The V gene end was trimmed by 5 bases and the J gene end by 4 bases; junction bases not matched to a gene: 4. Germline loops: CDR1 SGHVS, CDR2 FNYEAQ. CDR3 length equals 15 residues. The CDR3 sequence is CASSPGTGVNEKLFF. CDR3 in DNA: TGTGCCAGCAGCCCCGGGACAGGGGTTAATGAAAAACTGTTTTTT.

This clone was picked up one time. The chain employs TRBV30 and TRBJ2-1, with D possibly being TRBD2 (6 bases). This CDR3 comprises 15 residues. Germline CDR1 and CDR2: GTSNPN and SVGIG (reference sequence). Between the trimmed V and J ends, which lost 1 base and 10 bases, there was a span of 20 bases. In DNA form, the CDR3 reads TGTGCCTGGAGTGGGGGACTTCCCGCCCCGCGGGAGCAGTTCTTC. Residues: CAWSGGLPAPREQFF.

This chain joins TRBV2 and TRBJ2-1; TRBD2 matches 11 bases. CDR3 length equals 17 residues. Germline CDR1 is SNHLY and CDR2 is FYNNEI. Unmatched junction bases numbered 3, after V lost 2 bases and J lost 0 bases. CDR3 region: CASSESLAGGSYNEQFF. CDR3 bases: TGTGCCAGCAGTGAAAGCCTAGCGGGGGGCTCCTACAATGAGCAGTTCTTC.

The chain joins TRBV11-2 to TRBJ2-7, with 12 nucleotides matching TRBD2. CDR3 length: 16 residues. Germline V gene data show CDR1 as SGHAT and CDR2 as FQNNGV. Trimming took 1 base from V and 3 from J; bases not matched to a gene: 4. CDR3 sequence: CASSLVGTSGFYEQYF. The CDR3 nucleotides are TGTGCCAGCAGCTTAGTTGGGACTAGCGGGTTCTACGAGCAGTACTTC.

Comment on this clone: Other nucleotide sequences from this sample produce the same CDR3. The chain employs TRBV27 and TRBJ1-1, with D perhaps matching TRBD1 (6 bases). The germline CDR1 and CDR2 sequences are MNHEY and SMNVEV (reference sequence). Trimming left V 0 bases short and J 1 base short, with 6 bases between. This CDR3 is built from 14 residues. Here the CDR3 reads CASSLSTGNTEAFF. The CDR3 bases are TGTGCCAGCAGTTTATCGACAGGGAACACTGAAGCTTTCTTT.

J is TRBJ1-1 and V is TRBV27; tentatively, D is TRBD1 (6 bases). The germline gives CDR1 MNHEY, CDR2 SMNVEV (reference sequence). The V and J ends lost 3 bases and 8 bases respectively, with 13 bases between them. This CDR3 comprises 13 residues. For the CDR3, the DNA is TGTGCCAGCAGTTTCGACAGGTTTGGGGAAGCTTTCTTT. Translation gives CASSFDRFGEAFF.

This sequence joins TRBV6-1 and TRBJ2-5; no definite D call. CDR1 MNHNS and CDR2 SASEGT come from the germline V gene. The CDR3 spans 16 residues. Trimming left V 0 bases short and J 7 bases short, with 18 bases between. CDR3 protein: CASSEALTVKTGTQYF. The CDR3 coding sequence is TGTGCCAGCAGTGAAGCGCTAACAGTCAAGACCGGGACCCAGTACTTC.

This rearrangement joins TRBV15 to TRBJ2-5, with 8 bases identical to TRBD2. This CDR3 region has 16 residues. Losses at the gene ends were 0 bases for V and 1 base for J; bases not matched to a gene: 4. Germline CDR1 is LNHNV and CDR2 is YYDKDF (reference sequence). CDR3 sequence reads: CATSRDTSGSQETQYF. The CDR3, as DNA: TGTGCCACCAGCAGAGATACTAGCGGATCCCAAGAGACCCAGTACTTC.

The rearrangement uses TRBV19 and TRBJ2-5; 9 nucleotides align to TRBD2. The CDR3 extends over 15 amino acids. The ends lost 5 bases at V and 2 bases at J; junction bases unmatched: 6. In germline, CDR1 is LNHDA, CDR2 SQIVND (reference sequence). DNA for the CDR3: TGTGCCAGTAGTCTTAGCGGGAGCGTACAAGAGACCCAGTACTTC. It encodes CASSLSGSVQETQYF.